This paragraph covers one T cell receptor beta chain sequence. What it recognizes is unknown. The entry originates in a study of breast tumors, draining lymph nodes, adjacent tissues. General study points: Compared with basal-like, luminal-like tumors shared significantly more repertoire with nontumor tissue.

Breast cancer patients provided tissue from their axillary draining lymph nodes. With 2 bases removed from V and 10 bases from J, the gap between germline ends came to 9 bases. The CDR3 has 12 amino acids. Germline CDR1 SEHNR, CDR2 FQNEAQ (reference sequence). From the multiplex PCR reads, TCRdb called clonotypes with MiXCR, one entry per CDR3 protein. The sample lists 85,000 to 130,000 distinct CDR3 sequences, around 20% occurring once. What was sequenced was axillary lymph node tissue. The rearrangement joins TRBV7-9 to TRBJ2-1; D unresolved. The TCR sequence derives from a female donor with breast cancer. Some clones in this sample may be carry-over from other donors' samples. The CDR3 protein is CASSLRQVEQFF. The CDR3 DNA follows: TGTGCCAGCAGCTTAAGGCAGGTAGAGCAGTTCTTC.